These 5 T cell receptor beta chains were all obtained from the same sample, sequenced in a study of neurological immune-mediated disorders. One entry per CDR3 protein results from TCRdb running MiXCR on the 5' RACE reads. The sample records tens of thousands of distinct CDR3 sequences, 10% being singletons. Sequencing was carried out using PBMCs. Every receptor here comes from a man in his forties in good health.

In this sample, this clonotype turned up once. At one boundary the junction diverges from the germline segment, which might be a read error. J is TRBJ1-6 and V is TRBV30; D gene uncertain. This CDR3 contains 12 residues. The V gene's germline CDR1 is GTSNPN and CDR2 SVGIG (reference sequence). The CDR3 DNA sequence: TGTGCCCGGAGAGAGACCCACTCTTTCTTCCACTTT. This codes for CARRETHSFFHF.

In this sample, this clonotype turned up many times. V gene TRBV20-1 combines with J gene TRBJ1-6; 8 bases fit TRBD1. Germline loops: CDR1 DFQATT, CDR2 SNEGSKA (reference sequence). V shed 0 bases, J shed 8 bases, and the junction held 12 bases outside the gene matches. The CDR3 is made up of 17 amino acids. The CDR3 DNA sequence: TGCAGTGCTAGAGATCAAAGGGGGGACAGGTGGGATTCACCCCTCCACTTT. Amino acid sequence: CSARDQRGDRWDSPLHF.

There are many counts of this clonotype. The genes are TRBV10-3 and TRBJ1-2, with 9 nucleotides matching TRBD1. Germline V gene sequence: CDR1 ENHRY, CDR2 SYGVKD. This CDR3 has 14 amino acids. J was trimmed by 8 bases and V by 6 bases; bases with no gene match: 10. This CDR3 reads CAISPTGGEGGYTF. The CDR3 region has the DNA TGTGCCATCAGCCCGACAGGGGGAGAAGGAGGCTACACCTTC.

This clonotype appeared many times. J is TRBJ1-4 and V is TRBV14; 10 bases map to TRBD1. The CDR3 has 16 amino acids. V dropped 4 bases and J dropped 8; count of bases not matched to a gene: 10. Germline V CDR1 and CDR2: SGHDN, FVKESK. The CDR3: CASSLPGQGRREKLFF. CDR3 nucleotides: TGTGCCAGCAGCCTGCCGGGACAGGGGCGGCGAGAAAAACTGTTTTTT.

This clonotype was seen ten or more times. The chain employs TRBV5-1 and TRBJ2-1; D not certain. Trimming took off 5 bases at V and 6 bases at J, with 6 bases between the two ends. This CDR3 region has 11 residues. Germline lookup yields CDR1 SGHRS and CDR2 YFSETQ. The CDR3 bases are TGCGCCAGCAGAGAGACCAATGAGCAGTTCTTC. Protein product: CASRETNEQFF.